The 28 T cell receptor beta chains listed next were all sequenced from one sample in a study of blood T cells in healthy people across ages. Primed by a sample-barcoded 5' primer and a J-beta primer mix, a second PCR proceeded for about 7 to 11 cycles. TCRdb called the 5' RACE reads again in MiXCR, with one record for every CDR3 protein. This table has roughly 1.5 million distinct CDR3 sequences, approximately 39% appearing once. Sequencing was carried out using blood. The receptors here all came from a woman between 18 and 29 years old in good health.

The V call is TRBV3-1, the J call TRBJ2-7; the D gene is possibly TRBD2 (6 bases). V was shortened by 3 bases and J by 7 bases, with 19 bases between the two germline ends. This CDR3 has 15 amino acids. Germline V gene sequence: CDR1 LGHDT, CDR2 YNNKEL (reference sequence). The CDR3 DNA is TGTGCCAGCAGCCACCTGACTAGTGGGAGTGTTGAGCAGTACTTC. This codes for CASSHLTSGSVEQYF.

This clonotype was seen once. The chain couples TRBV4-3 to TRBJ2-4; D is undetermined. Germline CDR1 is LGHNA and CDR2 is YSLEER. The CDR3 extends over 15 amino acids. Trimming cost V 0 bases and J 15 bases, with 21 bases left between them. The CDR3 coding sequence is TGCGCCAGCAGCCAAGATGCCAGGAACACCTACGAGCGGTACTTC. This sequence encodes CASSQDARNTYERYF.

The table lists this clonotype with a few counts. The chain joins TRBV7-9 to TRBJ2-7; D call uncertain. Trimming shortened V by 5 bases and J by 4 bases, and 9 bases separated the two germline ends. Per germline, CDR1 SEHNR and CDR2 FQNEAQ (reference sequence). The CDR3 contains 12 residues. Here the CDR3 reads CASSATPYEQYF. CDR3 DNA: TGTGCCAGCAGCGCGACACCGTACGAGCAGTACTTC.

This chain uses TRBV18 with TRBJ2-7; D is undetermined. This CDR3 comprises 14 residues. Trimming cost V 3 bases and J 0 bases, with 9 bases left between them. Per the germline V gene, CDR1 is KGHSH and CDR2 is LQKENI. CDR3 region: CASSPARNSYEQYF. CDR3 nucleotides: TGTGCCAGCTCACCTGCCAGGAACTCCTACGAGCAGTACTTC.

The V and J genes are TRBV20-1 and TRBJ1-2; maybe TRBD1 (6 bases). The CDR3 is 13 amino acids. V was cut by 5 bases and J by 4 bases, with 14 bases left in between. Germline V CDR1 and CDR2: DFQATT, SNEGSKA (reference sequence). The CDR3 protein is CSAAPRGTYGYTF. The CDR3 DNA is TGCAGTGCTGCCCCCAGGGGCACCTATGGCTACACCTTC.

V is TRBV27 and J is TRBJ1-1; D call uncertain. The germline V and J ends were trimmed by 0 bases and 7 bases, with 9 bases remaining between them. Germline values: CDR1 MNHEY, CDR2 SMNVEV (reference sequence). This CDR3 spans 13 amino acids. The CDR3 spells CASSLSGGIEAFF. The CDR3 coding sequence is TGTGCCAGCAGTTTATCTGGCGGAATTGAAGCTTTCTTT.

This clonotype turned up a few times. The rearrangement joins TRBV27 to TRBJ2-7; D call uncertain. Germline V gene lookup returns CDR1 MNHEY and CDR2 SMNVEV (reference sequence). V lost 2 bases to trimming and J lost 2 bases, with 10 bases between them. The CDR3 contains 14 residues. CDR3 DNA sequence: TGTGCCAGCAGTTTAAGTCTACCTCCCTACGAGCAGTACTTC. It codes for CASSLSLPPYEQYF.

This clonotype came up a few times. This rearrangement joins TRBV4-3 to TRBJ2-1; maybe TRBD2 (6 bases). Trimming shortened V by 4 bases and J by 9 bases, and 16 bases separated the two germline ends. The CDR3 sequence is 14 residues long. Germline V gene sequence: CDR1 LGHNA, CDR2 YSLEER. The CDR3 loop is CASSPGLALSEQFF. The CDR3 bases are TGCGCCAGCAGCCCAGGGCTAGCGTTGAGTGAGCAGTTCTTC.

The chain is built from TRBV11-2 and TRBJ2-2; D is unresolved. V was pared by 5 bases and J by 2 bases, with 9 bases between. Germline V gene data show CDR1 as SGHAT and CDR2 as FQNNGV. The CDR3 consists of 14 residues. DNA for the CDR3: TGTGCCAGCAGCCCCTATATCAACACCGGGGAGCTGTTTTTT. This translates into CASSPYINTGELFF.

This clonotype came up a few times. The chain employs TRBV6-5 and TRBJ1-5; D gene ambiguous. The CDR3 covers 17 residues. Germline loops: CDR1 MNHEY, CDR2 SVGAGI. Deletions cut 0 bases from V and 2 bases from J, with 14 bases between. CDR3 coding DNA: TGTGCCAGCAGTTACTCGTACCCGGACTATGGCAATCAGCCCCAGCATTTT. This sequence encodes CASSYSYPDYGNQPQHF.

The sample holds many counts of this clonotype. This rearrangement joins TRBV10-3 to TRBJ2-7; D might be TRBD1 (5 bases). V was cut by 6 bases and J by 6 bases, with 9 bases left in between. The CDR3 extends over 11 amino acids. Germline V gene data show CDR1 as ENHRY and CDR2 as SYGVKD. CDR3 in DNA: TGTGCCATCAGAGAAGGGGTCGAGCAGTACTTC. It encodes CAIREGVEQYF.

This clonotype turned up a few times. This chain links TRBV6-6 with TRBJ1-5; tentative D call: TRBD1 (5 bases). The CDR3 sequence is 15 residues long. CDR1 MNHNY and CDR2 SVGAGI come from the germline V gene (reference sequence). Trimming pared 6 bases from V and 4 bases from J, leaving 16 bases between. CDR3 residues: CASSSGQMRNQPQHF. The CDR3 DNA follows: TGTGCCAGCAGCTCGGGGCAGATGAGAAATCAGCCCCAGCATTTT.

The CDR3 reads CASSAGRLMNTEAFF. The CDR3 nucleotides read TGTGCCAGCAGCGCAGGGAGGCTGATGAACACTGAAGCTTTCTTT. The chain is built from TRBV7-6 and TRBJ1-1; possibly TRBD1 for D (5 bases). The germline gives CDR1 SGHVS, CDR2 FNYEAQ. V lost 5 bases to trimming and J lost 0 bases, with 13 bases between them. The CDR3 is 15 residues long.

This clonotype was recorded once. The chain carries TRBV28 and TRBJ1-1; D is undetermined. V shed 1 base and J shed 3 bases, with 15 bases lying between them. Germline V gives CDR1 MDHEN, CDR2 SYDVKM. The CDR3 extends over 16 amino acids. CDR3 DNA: TGTGCCAGCAGTTTATTAGCCGCACGCGGCGACACTGAAGCTTTCTTT. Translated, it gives CASSLLAARGDTEAFF.

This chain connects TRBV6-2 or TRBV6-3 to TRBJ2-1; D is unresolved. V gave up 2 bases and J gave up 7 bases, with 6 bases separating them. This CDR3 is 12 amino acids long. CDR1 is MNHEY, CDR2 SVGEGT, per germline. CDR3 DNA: TGTGCCAGCAGTTACCGCTTTAATGAGCAGTTCTTC. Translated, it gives CASSYRFNEQFF.

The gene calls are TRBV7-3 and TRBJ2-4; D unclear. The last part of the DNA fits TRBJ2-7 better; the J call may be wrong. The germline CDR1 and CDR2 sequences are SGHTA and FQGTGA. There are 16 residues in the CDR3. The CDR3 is CASSLLRGLGTDEQYF. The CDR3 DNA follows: TGTGCCAGCAGCTTATTGCGTGGCTTAGGAACGGACGAGCAGTACTTC.

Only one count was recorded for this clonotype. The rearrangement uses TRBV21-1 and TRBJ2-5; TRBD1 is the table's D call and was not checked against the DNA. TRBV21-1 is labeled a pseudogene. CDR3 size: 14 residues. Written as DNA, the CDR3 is TGTGCCGGGCGGGACAGGGAGGATGTAGAGACCCAGTACTTC. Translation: CAGRDREDVETQYF.

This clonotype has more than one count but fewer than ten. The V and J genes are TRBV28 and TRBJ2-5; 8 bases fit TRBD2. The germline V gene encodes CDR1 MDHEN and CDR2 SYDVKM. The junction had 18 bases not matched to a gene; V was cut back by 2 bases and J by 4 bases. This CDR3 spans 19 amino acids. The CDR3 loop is CASSLGSAGGTTLGETQYF. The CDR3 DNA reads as TGTGCCAGCAGTTTAGGCAGTGCGGGAGGTACAACGCTGGGAGAGACCCAGTACTTC.

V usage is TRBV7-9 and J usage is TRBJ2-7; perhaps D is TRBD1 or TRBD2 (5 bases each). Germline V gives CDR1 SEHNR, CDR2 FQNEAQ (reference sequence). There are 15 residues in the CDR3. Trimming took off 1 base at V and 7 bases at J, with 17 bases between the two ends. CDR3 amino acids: CASSLDGREYNEQYF. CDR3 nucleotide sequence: TGTGCCAGCAGCTTAGATGGCAGGGAGTACAATGAGCAGTACTTC.

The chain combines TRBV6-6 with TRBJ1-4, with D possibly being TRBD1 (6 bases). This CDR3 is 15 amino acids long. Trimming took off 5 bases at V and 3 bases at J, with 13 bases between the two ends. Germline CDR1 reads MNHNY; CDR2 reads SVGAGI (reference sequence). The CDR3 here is CASSTQAGANEKLFF. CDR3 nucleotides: TGTGCCAGCAGTACCCAGGCAGGGGCTAATGAAAAACTGTTTTTT.

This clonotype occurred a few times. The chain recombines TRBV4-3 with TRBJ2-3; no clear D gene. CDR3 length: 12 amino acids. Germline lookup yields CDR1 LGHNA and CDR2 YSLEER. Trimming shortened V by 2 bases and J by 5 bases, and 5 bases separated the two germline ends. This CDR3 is CASSQMGDTQYF. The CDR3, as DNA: TGCGCCAGCAGCCAAATGGGAGATACGCAGTATTTT.

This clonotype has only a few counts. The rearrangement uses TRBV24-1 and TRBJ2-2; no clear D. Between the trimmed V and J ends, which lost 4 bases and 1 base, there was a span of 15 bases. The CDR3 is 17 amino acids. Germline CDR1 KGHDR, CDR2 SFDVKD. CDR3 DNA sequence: TGTGCCACCAGTGACCCTCTAGAGTATGGGAACACCGGGGAGCTGTTTTTT. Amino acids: CATSDPLEYGNTGELFF.

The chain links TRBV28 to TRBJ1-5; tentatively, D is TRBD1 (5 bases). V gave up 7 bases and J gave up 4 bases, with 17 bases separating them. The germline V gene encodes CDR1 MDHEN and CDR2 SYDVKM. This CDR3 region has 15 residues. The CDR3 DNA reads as TGTGCCAGCACCTCCCCCCAGGGTGGAAATCAGCCCCAGCATTTT. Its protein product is CASTSPQGGNQPQHF.

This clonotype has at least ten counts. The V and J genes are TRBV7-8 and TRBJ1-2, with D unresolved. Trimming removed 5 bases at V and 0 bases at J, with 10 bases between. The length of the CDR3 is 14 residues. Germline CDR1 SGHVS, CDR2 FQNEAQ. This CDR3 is CASSPGGTNYGYTF. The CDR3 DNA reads TGTGCCAGCAGCCCCGGAGGGACTAACTATGGCTACACCTTC.

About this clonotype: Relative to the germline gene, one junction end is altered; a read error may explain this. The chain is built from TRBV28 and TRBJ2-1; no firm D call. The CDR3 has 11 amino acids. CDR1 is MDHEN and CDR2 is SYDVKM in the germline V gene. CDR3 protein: CASNRYNEEFF. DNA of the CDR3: TGTGCCAGCAACAGATACAATGAGGAGTTCTTC.

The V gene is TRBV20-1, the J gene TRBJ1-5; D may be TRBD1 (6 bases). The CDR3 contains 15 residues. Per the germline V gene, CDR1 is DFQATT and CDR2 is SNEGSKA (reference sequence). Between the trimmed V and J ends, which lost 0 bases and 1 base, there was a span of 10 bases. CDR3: CSARDPRGSNQPQHF. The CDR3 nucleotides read TGCAGTGCTAGAGATCCCAGGGGAAGCAATCAGCCCCAGCATTTT.

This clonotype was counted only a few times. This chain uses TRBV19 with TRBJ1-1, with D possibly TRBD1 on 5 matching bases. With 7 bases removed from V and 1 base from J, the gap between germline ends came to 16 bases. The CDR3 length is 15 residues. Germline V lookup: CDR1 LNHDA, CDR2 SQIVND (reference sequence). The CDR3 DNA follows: TGTGCCAGTAAAGGGACGGCCGTGCGGAACACTGAAGCTTTCTTT. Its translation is CASKGTAVRNTEAFF.

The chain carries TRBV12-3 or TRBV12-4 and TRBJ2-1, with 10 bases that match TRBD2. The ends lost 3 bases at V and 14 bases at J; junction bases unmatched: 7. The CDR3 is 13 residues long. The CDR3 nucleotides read TGTGCCAGCAGTTTGGTGAGCGGGGGGGCCGAGTTCTTC. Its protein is CASSLVSGGAEFF.